Following are 3 T cell receptor beta chains from one sample sequenced in a study of OX40 agonist ivuxolimab in advanced cancers. Generated by immunoSEQ multiplex PCR, the TCRdb table keeps only in-frame clones and is missing some. This repertoire shows 30,000 to 35,000 clones, less than 90% found once; its top ten account for roughly 29%. This specimen was CD4+ or CD8+ T cells sorted from blood, taken in a trial of the OX40 agonist ivuxolimab. The receptors shown here come from an adult with an advanced solid tumor such as melanoma, head and neck, liver or kidney cancer.

CDR3 in amino acids: CASSDRAGTYNEQFF. CDR3 sequence (DNA): TGTGCCAGCAGTGACCGAGCGGGGACCTACAATGAGCAGTTCTTC. The J gene is TRBJ2-1, the V gene TRBV2, with 7 bases matching TRBD2. The CDR3 has 15 amino acids. With V trimmed by 3 bases and J by 2 bases, 4 bases remained unmatched. Germline CDR1 is SNHLY and CDR2 is FYNNEI.

The chain combines TRBV7-2 with TRBJ2-2; D is unresolved. The CDR3 covers 15 residues. Trimming removed 3 bases at V and 1 base at J, with 9 bases between. Germline CDR1 is SGHTA and CDR2 is FQGNSA. The CDR3 loop reads CASSFLSLNTGELFF. CDR3 DNA sequence: TGTGCCAGCAGCTTCCTTTCCCTGAACACCGGGGAGCTGTTTTTT.

The chain carries TRBV11-2 and TRBJ2-7; 9 bases are a match to TRBD1. Germline V lookup: CDR1 SGHAT, CDR2 FQNNGV. This CDR3 region has 16 residues. The junction had 11 bases not matched to a gene; V was cut back by 2 bases and J by 6 bases. The CDR3 coding sequence is TGTGCCAGCAGCTTATGGGACAGGGACCCTCCTATCGAGCAGTACTTC. Translating gives CASSLWDRDPPIEQYF.